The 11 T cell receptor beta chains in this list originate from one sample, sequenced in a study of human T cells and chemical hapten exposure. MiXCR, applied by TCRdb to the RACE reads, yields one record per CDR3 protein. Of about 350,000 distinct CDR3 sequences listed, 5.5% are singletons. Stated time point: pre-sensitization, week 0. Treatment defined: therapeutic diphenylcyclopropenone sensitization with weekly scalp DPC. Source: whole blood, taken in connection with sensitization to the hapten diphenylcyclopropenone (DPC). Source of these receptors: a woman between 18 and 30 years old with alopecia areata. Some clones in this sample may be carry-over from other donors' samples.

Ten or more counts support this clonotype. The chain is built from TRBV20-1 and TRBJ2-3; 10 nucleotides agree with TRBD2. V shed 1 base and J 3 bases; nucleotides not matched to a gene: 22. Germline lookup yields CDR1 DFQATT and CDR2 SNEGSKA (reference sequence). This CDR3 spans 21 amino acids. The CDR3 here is CSARALAGAQRNPGPTDTQYF. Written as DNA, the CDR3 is TGCAGTGCTAGAGCTCTAGCGGGGGCCCAGCGAAACCCAGGACCAACAGATACGCAGTATTTT.

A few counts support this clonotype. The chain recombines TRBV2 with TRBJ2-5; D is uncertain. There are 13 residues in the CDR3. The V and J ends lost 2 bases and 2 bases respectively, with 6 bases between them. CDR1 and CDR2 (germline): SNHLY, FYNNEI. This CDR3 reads CASSESGQETQYF. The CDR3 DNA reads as TGTGCCAGCAGTGAATCGGGTCAAGAGACCCAGTACTTC.

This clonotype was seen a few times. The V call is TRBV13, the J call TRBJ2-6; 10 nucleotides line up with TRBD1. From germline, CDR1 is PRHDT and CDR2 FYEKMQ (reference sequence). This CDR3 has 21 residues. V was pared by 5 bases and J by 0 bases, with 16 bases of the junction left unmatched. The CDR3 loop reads CASSPSGTGDPRSSGANVLTF. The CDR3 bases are TGTGCCAGCAGCCCTTCCGGGACAGGGGACCCAAGAAGCTCTGGGGCCAACGTCCTGACTTTC.

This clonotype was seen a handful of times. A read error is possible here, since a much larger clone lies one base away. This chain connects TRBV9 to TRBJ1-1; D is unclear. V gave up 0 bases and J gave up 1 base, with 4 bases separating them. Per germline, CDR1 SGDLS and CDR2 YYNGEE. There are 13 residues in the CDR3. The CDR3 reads CASSVVWNTEAFF. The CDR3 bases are TGTGCCAGCAGCGTAGTATGGAACACTGAAGCTTTCTTT.

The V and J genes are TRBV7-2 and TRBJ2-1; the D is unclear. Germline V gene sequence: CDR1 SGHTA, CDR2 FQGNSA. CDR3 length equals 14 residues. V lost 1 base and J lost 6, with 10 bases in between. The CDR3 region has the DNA TGTGCCAGCAGCTTAGGATATCCCGGCAATGAGCAGTTCTTC. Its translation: CASSLGYPGNEQFF. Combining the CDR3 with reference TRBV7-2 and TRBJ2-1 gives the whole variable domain GAGVSQSPSNKVTEKGKDVELRCDPISGHTALYWYRQSLGQGLEFLIYFQGNSAPDKSGLPSDRFSAERTGGSVSTLTIQRTQQEDSAVYLCASSLGYPGNEQFFGPGTRLTVL.

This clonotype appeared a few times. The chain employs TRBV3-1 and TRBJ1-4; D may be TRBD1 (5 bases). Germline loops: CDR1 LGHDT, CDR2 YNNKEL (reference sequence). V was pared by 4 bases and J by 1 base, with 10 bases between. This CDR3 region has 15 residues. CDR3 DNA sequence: TGTGCCAGCAGCCCCCGGACAAGAACTAATGAAAAACTGTTTTTT. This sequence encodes CASSPRTRTNEKLFF.

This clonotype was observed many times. The CDR3 nucleotides are TGTGCCAGCAGCTTGGACGTGGGCGCCACTGAAGCTTTCTTT. Translation gives CASSLDVGATEAFF. The rearrangement uses TRBV5-4 and TRBJ1-1; no firm D call. CDR1 and CDR2 from the germline V gene are SGHNT and YYREEE (reference sequence). The CDR3 consists of 14 residues. V lost 0 bases and J 4 bases, leaving 10 bases between the germline ends. Complete variable domain (other parts from reference TRBV5-4 and TRBJ1-1): ETGVTQSPTHLIKTRGQQVTLRCSSQSGHNTVSWYQQALGQGPQFIFQYYREEENGRGNFPPRFSGLQFPNYSSELNVNALELDDSALYLCASSLDVGATEAFFGQGTRLTVV.

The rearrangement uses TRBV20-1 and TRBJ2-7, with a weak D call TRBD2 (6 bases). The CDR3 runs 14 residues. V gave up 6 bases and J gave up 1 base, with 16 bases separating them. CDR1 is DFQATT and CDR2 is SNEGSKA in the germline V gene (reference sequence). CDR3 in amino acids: CSAWEVGGSYEQYF. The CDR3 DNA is TGCAGTGCGTGGGAGGTTGGGGGATCCTACGAGCAGTACTTC.

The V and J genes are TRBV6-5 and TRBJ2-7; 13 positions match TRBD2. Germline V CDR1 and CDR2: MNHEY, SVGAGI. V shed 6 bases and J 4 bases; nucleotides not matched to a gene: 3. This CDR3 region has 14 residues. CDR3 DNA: TGTGCCAGCAGGGGACTAGCGGGGTTGTACGAGCAGTACTTC. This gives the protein CASRGLAGLYEQYF.

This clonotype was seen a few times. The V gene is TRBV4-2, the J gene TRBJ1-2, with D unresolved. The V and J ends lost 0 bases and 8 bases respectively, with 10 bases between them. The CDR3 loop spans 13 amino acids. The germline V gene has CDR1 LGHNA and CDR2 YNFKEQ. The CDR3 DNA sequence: TGTGCCAGCAGCCAAGATAGAGTGGGAGGCTACACCTTC. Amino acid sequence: CASSQDRVGGYTF.

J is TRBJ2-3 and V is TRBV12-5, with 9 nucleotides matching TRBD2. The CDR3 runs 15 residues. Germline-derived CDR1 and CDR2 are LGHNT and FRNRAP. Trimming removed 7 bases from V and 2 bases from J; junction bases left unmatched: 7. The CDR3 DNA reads TGTGCTAGTGCCCGCGGCGGGGGGGCCACAGATACGCAGTATTTT. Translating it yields CASARGGGATDTQYF.